This T cell receptor beta chain was sequenced for a study of blood T cell repertoires in COVID-19. Study details: Samples representing acute and convalescent COVID-19 were sourced from the United States, Italy and Spain.

Seattle-derived patients entered the study during active infection and were followed longitudinally. As handled by the study authors: For nucleated cells, counts were estimated from reference gene primer amplification. Sequencing used immunoSEQ multiplex PCR; TCRdb keeps in-frame clones, though not all of them. V, J and clone size are those of that table, while D and trimming were read from the DNA. The sample lists 170,000 or so clones, under 85% occurring once. This CDR3 is built from 13 residues. The V and J ends lost 6 bases and 7 bases, in that order; junction bases with no gene match: 3. Germline-derived CDR1 and CDR2 are MNHEY and SVGAGI. This clone showed up just once.

This clonotype was sampled from a woman aged 65 to 85 with COVID-19, enrolled during active disease. This sequence joins TRBV6-5 and TRBJ1-4, with 9 nucleotides matching TRBD1. Input material: peripheral blood. This CDR3 reads CASRDRGAEKLFF. The CDR3 DNA reads TGTGCCAGCAGGGACAGGGGCGCTGAAAAACTGTTTTTT.